The rows below give T cell receptor beta chains drawn from one sample of a study of T cells in Graves' hyperthyroidism and ophthalmopathy. TCRdb passed the multiplex PCR reads through MiXCR, listing each CDR3 protein once. The sample shows under 350,000 distinct CDR3 sequences, roughly a fifth of them seen only once. Sequenced input: blood. The receptors were gathered from a woman aged 45-59 years with Graves' hyperthyroidism. Both conserved end residues are part of each CDR3. Fields, in order: D gene, clone size, CDR3 length, V gene, J gene, CDR3 protein, CDR3 DNA. The D gene is left open where the match is weak. Clone size appears in some rows only: once, few, many, or a class for an expanded clone.

d_call: TRBD2
clone_size: many
cdr3_length: 18
v_call: TRBV7-2
j_call: TRBJ2-1
cdr3_aa: CASSSLTSGTSSYNEQFF
cdr3_nt: TGTGCCAGCAGCTCACTGACTAGCGGGACGAGCTCCTACAATGAGCAGTTCTTC

d_call: NA
clone_size: few
cdr3_length: 22
v_call: TRBV20-1
j_call: TRBJ1-4
cdr3_aa: CSASATRGIRDRAIRGNEKLFF
cdr3_nt: TGCAGTGCCAGCGCTACCAGGGGAATAAGGGATAGGGCTATAAGGGGTAATGAAAAACTGTTTTTT

d_call: TRBD1
clone_size: many
cdr3_length: 15
v_call: TRBV28
j_call: TRBJ2-5
cdr3_aa: CASSPGQGRQETQYF
cdr3_nt: TGTGCCAGCAGTCCCGGACAGGGAAGACAAGAGACCCAGTACTTC

d_call: TRBD1
clone_size: many
cdr3_length: 13
v_call: TRBV6-1
j_call: TRBJ2-7
cdr3_aa: CASRGTGDYEQYF
cdr3_nt: TGTGCCAGCAGGGGGACAGGGGACTACGAGCAGTACTTC

d_call: TRBD1
clone_size: many
cdr3_length: 14
v_call: TRBV7-9
j_call: TRBJ1-1
cdr3_aa: CASSLGTGATEAFF
cdr3_nt: TGTGCCAGCAGCTTGGGAACAGGGGCGACTGAAGCTTTCTTT

d_call: NA
clone_size: many
cdr3_length: 12
v_call: TRBV6-1
j_call: TRBJ1-2
cdr3_aa: CASRNQGVGYTF
cdr3_nt: TGTGCCAGCAGGAACCAGGGTGTAGGCTACACCTTC

d_call: NA
clone_size: many
cdr3_length: 14
v_call: TRBV12-3/TRBV12-4
j_call: TRBJ2-4
cdr3_aa: CASGLQSGKNIQYF
cdr3_nt: TGTGCCAGCGGCCTCCAAAGCGGCAAAAACATTCAGTACTTC

d_call: NA
clone_size: many
cdr3_length: 13
v_call: TRBV12-3/TRBV12-4
j_call: TRBJ2-7
cdr3_aa: CASSSGGLREQYF
cdr3_nt: TGTGCCAGCAGTTCCGGAGGTCTGAGGGAGCAGTACTTC

d_call: TRBD1
clone_size: NA
cdr3_length: 17
v_call: TRBV12-3/TRBV12-4
j_call: TRBJ2-1
cdr3_aa: CASSLDIGTGVSNEQFF
cdr3_nt: TGTGCCAGCAGTCTCGATATTGGGACAGGGGTCTCCAATGAGCAGTTCTTC

d_call: TRBD2
clone_size: few
cdr3_length: 14
v_call: TRBV20-1
j_call: TRBJ2-7
cdr3_aa: CSATGTSGNYEQYF
cdr3_nt: TGCAGTGCTACCGGGACTAGCGGAAACTACGAGCAGTACTTC

d_call: NA
clone_size: NA
cdr3_length: 14
v_call: TRBV12-3/TRBV12-4
j_call: TRBJ2-2
cdr3_aa: CASSSGVNTGELFF
cdr3_nt: TGTGCCAGCAGTTCCGGGGTCAACACCGGGGAGCTGTTTTTT

d_call: NA
clone_size: many
cdr3_length: 13
v_call: TRBV3-1
j_call: TRBJ2-3
cdr3_aa: CASSLRGRDTQYF
cdr3_nt: TGTGCCAGCAGCCTCCGGGGGAGGGATACGCAGTATTTT